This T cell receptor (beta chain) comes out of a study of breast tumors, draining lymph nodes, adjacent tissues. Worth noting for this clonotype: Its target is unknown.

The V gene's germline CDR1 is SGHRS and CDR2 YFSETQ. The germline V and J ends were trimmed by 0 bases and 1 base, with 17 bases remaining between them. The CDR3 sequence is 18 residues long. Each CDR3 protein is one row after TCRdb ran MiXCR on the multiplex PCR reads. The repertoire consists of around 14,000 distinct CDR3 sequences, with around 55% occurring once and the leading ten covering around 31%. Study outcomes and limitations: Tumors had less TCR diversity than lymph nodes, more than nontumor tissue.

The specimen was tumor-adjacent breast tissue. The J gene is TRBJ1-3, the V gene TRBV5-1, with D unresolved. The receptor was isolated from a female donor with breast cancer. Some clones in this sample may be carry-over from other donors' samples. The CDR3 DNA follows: TGCGCCAGCAGCTTGGTACCGGGAACTGGGCTTTCTGGAAACACCATATATTTT. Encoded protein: CASSLVPGTGLSGNTIYF.